A single sample is the source of the 4 T cell receptor beta chains below, sequenced in a study of cytomegalovirus exposure and HLA in healthy donors. 13 Jbeta primers and 60 Vbeta primers were used for the PCR. The repertoire was sequenced with immunoSEQ multiplex PCR; TCRdb's copy has only in-frame clones and lacks some. Here the sample table reports under 200,000 clones. Sequenced sample: PBMCs. Source of these receptors: a man younger than 45 in good health and CMV-seronegative.

The V call is TRBV7-2, the J call TRBJ2-1; no definite D call. Germline V CDR1 and CDR2: SGHTA, FQGNSA. Trimming cost V 0 bases and J 7 bases, with 10 bases left between them. This CDR3 has 14 residues. The CDR3 sequence is CASSLARNVNEQFF. As DNA, the CDR3 is TGTGCCAGCAGCTTAGCTAGAAACGTAAATGAGCAGTTCTTC.

J is TRBJ1-2 and V is TRBV10-2; 8 bases match TRBD1. This CDR3 region has 15 residues. V dropped 6 bases and J dropped 2; count of bases not matched to a gene: 8. Germline loops: CDR1 WSHSY, CDR2 SAAADI. The CDR3, as DNA: TGCGCCAGCAGCCCCGGACAGGGAGAAAACTATGGCTACACCTTC. Protein product: CASSPGQGENYGYTF.

J is TRBJ2-7 and V is TRBV10-3, with D possibly being TRBD1 (6 bases). Germline assignment: CDR1 ENHRY and CDR2 SYGVKD. The CDR3 extends over 14 amino acids. The V end was cut by 8 bases, the J end by 5 bases, with 19 bases between. The CDR3 region has the DNA TGTGCCATCGAGGAAACAGGGCGTTTTAACGAGCAGTACTTC. Residues: CAIEETGRFNEQYF.

The gene calls are TRBV30 and TRBJ1-1, with D possibly TRBD1 on 6 matching bases. V lost 2 bases, J lost 1 base, and 8 bases lay in between. Germline assignment: CDR1 GTSNPN and CDR2 SVGIG (reference sequence). The CDR3 spans 13 residues. Here the CDR3 reads CAWSTGPNTEAFF. The CDR3 coding sequence is TGTGCCTGGAGTACAGGGCCGAACACTGAAGCTTTCTTT.